Presented here are 32 T cell receptor beta chains from one specimen sequenced in a study of cytomegalovirus exposure and HLA in healthy donors. Use of 60 Vbeta and 13 Jbeta primers characterized the PCR. Profiling relied on immunoSEQ multiplex PCR, and the TCRdb table lists in-frame clones only, not all of them. The table lists about 93,000 clones, approximately 81% of them singletons. Sequenced material: PBMCs. The receptors were gathered from a woman in her thirties or forties in good health and CMV-seronegative.

V usage is TRBV15 and J usage is TRBJ2-1; D is perhaps TRBD2 (5 bases). The germline V gene encodes CDR1 LNHNV and CDR2 YYDKDF (reference sequence). The CDR3 loop spans 16 amino acids. Deletions cut 0 bases from V and 8 bases from J, with 17 bases between. The DNA for the CDR3 is TGTGCCACCAGCAGAGATCTCCGGACTCGGTCCGATGAGCAGTTCTTC. Protein sequence: CATSRDLRTRSDEQFF.

V gene TRBV4-3 combines with J gene TRBJ2-1, with TRBD1 identical over 8 bases. The V gene end was trimmed by 1 base and the J gene end by 4 bases; junction bases not matched to a gene: 12. The CDR3 has 18 amino acids. Germline CDR1 LGHNA, CDR2 YSLEER. The CDR3 region has the DNA TGCGCCAGCAGCCAAGGGGGCGGGACAGGACATTTTTACAATGAGCAGTTCTTC. Translating it yields CASSQGGGTGHFYNEQFF.

This clone appeared once. The chain has TRBV28 and TRBJ2-6; tentative D call: TRBD1 (5 bases). The germline CDR1 and CDR2 sequences are MDHEN and SYDVKM. CDR3 size: 15 residues. Trimming cost V 6 bases and J 5 bases, with 14 bases left between them. In DNA form, the CDR3 reads TGTGCCAGCAGGTCCCCTCAGGGTCGGGCCAACGTCCTGACTTTC. This sequence encodes CASRSPQGRANVLTF.

This rearrangement joins TRBV7-2 to TRBJ2-3; TRBD2 aligns across 8 bases. Germline V gene data show CDR1 as SGHTA and CDR2 as FQGNSA. V trimming: 5 bases; J trimming: 11 bases; junction bases outside the gene matches: 18. The CDR3 is made up of 16 amino acids. CDR3 sequence (DNA): TGTGCCAGCAGCAGACGGGGACTAGAAGCTATAGGGGGGCAGTATTTT. This encodes CASSRRGLEAIGGQYF.

The chain is built from TRBV19 and TRBJ1-2; D possibly corresponds to TRBD1 (6 bases). V was trimmed by 5 bases and J by 5 bases, leaving 12 bases between them. The CDR3 sequence is 13 residues long. The germline V gene encodes CDR1 LNHDA and CDR2 SQIVND (reference sequence). CDR3 coding DNA: TGTGCCAGTAGTTCCAGGGGAAGATATGGCTACACCTTC. Translating it yields CASSSRGRYGYTF.

The chain carries TRBV29-1 and TRBJ2-7; 9 positions agree with TRBD1. This CDR3 contains 11 residues. Germline values: CDR1 SQVTM, CDR2 ANQGSEA. The V segment lost 7 bases and the J segment 5 bases; nucleotides outside the gene matches: 3. The CDR3 region is CSGGTGNEQYF. The CDR3 DNA is TGCAGCGGGGGGACAGGGAACGAGCAGTACTTC.

This clone was detected a few times. The V gene is TRBV6-1, the J gene TRBJ1-4; TRBD1 matches at 7 bases. The CDR3 extends over 15 amino acids. Germline lookup yields CDR1 MNHNS and CDR2 SASEGT. Germline trimming cut 5 bases from V and 4 bases from J; bases unmatched to any gene: 7. The CDR3 here is CASSNTGTVNEKLFF. CDR3 nucleotides: TGTGCCAGCAGTAACACCGGGACAGTTAATGAAAAACTGTTTTTT.

The chain carries TRBV25-1 and TRBJ2-7; 7 bases fit TRBD1. This CDR3 contains 17 residues. The germline CDR1 and CDR2 sequences are MGHDK and SYGVNS. The ends lost 5 bases at V and 4 bases at J; junction bases unmatched: 17. CDR3 nucleotides: TGTGCCAGCAGTATACAGGGGCTGGAGCCAGCTGATTACGAGCAGTACTTC. Protein product: CASSIQGLEPADYEQYF.

The chain uses TRBV2 and TRBJ2-7; 15 positions match TRBD2. Germline V gene data show CDR1 as SNHLY and CDR2 as FYNNEI. CDR3 size: 14 residues. V lost 9 bases to trimming and J lost 2 bases; unmatched junction nucleotides: 2. The CDR3 DNA follows: TGTGCCAGAGGACTAGCGGGAGGGGCCTACGAGCAGTACTTC. This encodes CARGLAGGAYEQYF.

The gene calls are TRBV18 and TRBJ1-1; possibly TRBD1 for D (5 bases). The CDR3 is 13 amino acids. Deletions cut 5 bases from V and 1 base from J, with 8 bases between. Germline CDR1 is KGHSH and CDR2 is LQKENI. This chain's CDR3 is CASSATGNTEAFF. CDR3 in DNA: TGTGCCAGCTCAGCTACAGGGAACACTGAAGCTTTCTTT.

The chain joins TRBV28 to TRBJ2-3, with 10 bases identical to TRBD2. The CDR3 has 16 amino acids. The V gene end was trimmed by 5 bases and the J gene end by 2 bases; junction bases not matched to a gene: 7. Looked up from germline, CDR1 is MDHEN and CDR2 is SYDVKM. The CDR3 loop is CASSPGLAQVTDTQYF. The CDR3 region has the DNA TGTGCCAGCAGTCCGGGACTAGCGCAGGTCACAGATACGCAGTATTTT. The full variable domain, rest sourced from reference TRBV28 and TRBJ2-3, is DVKVTQSSRYLVKRTGEKVFLECVQDMDHENMFWYRQDPGLGLRLIYFSYDVKMKEKGDIPEGYSVSREKKERFSLILESASTNQTSMYLCASSPGLAQVTDTQYFGPGTRLTVL.

The gene calls are TRBV5-1 and TRBJ1-6, with TRBD1 matching over 7 bases. The junction had 8 bases not matched to a gene; V was cut back by 4 bases and J by 7 bases. The CDR3 is 15 amino acids. Germline lookup yields CDR1 SGHRS and CDR2 YFSETQ. This CDR3 reads CASSPQTGSNSPLHF. Written as DNA, the CDR3 is TGCGCCAGCAGCCCCCAGACAGGGTCAAATTCACCCCTCCACTTT.

This chain connects TRBV7-2 to TRBJ2-1; D is perhaps TRBD2 (5 bases). Germline V gene sequence: CDR1 SGHTA, CDR2 FQGNSA. V shed 2 bases and J shed 9 bases, with 11 bases lying between them. The CDR3 runs to 13 residues. CDR3: CASSLLVRGEQFF. The CDR3 DNA follows: TGTGCCAGCAGCTTACTGGTTCGGGGTGAGCAGTTCTTC.

The chain recombines TRBV5-1 with TRBJ2-7; TRBD2 matches at 8 bases. The CDR3 is 15 amino acids. V gave up 4 bases and J gave up 1 base; unmatched junction bases: 7. Germline CDR1 reads SGHRS; CDR2 reads YFSETQ. The CDR3 DNA reads as TGCGCCAGCAGCACGGTAGCGGGATCATCCTACGAGCAGTACTTC. Translating gives CASSTVAGSSYEQYF.

The chain employs TRBV18 and TRBJ1-1; 8 bases are a match to TRBD1. This CDR3 is 12 amino acids long. CDR1 is KGHSH, CDR2 LQKENI, per germline. The trim removed 6 bases at V and 11 bases at J, leaving 8 bases unmatched. The CDR3 DNA sequence: TGTGCCAGCTCCCCCGGACAGGGCGGCGCTTTCTTT. This codes for CASSPGQGGAFF.

In its sample, this clone was seen once. The V call is TRBV5-1, the J call TRBJ1-3, with D possibly matching TRBD1 (6 bases). This CDR3 has 16 residues. Looked up from germline, CDR1 is SGHRS and CDR2 is YFSETQ. V was shortened by 0 bases and J by 6 bases, with 16 bases between the two germline ends. The CDR3 loop reads CASSLAFQGLANTIYF. In nucleotides, the CDR3 is TGCGCCAGCAGCTTGGCCTTTCAGGGGTTGGCAAACACCATATATTTT.

The chain is built from TRBV11-3 and TRBJ1-1; a weak D match, TRBD1 (5 bases). Germline V gene sequence: CDR1 SGHNT, CDR2 YENEEA. The CDR3 contains 15 residues. Trimming cost V 4 bases and J 4 bases, with 16 bases left between them. The CDR3 protein is CASSSRAQPGTEAFF. The CDR3 DNA reads TGTGCCAGCAGCTCCAGGGCCCAACCAGGCACTGAAGCTTTCTTT.

V gene TRBV9 combines with J gene TRBJ1-1, with D possibly TRBD1 on 5 matching bases. The CDR3 consists of 13 residues. Germline CDR1 is SGDLS and CDR2 is YYNGEE. Deletions cut 4 bases from V and 3 bases from J, with 10 bases between. CDR3 sequence: CASSQGVYTEAFF. CDR3 in DNA: TGTGCCAGCAGCCAAGGGGTTTACACTGAAGCTTTCTTT.

The V and J genes are TRBV28 and TRBJ1-1; D is unclear. The CDR3 runs 14 residues. Germline lookup yields CDR1 MDHEN and CDR2 SYDVKM. The V gene lost 2 bases and the J gene lost 1 base, with 8 bases spanning the gap. Written as DNA, the CDR3 is TGTGCCAGCAGTTTACCGGGGAAGAACACTGAAGCTTTCTTT. The encoded protein is CASSLPGKNTEAFF.

The rearrangement links TRBV5-6 to TRBJ1-3; 8 bases fit TRBD1. In germline, CDR1 is SGHDT, CDR2 YYEEEE. J gave up 0 bases and V 4 bases, and 9 bases lay outside the gene matches. The CDR3 has 17 amino acids. The CDR3 DNA reads as TGTGCCAGCAGCGGCCGGGACAGGACACTCTCTGGAAACACCATATATTTT. This encodes CASSGRDRTLSGNTIYF.

Here the CDR3 DNA reads TGCGCCAGCAACGAGGGACAGGGCAAGGCCGGGGAGCTGTTTTTT. The encoded protein is CASNEGQGKAGELFF. The rearrangement links TRBV5-1 to TRBJ2-2; 9 bases fit TRBD1. V was clipped by 6 bases and J by 6 bases; unmatched bases: 9. The CDR3 length is 15 residues. CDR1 and CDR2 (germline): SGHRS, YFSETQ. The entire variable domain, with the rest obtained from reference TRBV5-1 and TRBJ2-2, is as follows: KAGVTQTPRYLIKTRGQQVTLSCSPISGHRSVSWYQQTPGQGLQFLFEYFSETQRNKGNFPGRFSGRQFSNSRSEMNVSTLELGDSALYLCASNEGQGKAGELFFGEGSRLTVL.

This chain links TRBV4-2 with TRBJ2-3, with 11 bases identical to TRBD2. The CDR3 is 16 residues long. The V gene end was trimmed by 8 bases and the J gene end by 4 bases; junction bases not matched to a gene: 11. Germline assignment: CDR1 LGHNA and CDR2 YNFKEQ. CDR3 sequence: CASCRSDSGRADTQYF. The CDR3 DNA sequence: TGTGCCAGCTGCCGGTCGGATAGCGGGAGGGCAGATACGCAGTATTTT.

The V and J genes are TRBV7-3 and TRBJ2-1, with 9 nucleotides matching TRBD1. Losses at the gene ends were 2 bases for V and 4 bases for J; bases not matched to a gene: 3. Germline lookup yields CDR1 SGHTA and CDR2 FQGTGA. This CDR3 is 15 amino acids long. CDR3 coding DNA: TGTGCCAGCAGCTTAGCGGGACAGGGTTACAATGAGCAGTTCTTC. Translation: CASSLAGQGYNEQFF.

This chain joins TRBV13 and TRBJ2-7; D is possibly TRBD1 (6 bases). Germline-derived CDR1 and CDR2 are PRHDT and FYEKMQ (reference sequence). Trimming left V 2 bases short and J 1 base short, with 18 bases between. CDR3 length equals 17 residues. CDR3 DNA: TGTGCCAGCAGCTTAAGGGTGGAGACAGGCGATTCCTACGAGCAGTACTTC. This gives the protein CASSLRVETGDSYEQYF.

This rearrangement joins TRBV5-5 to TRBJ1-1; 8 bases are shared with TRBD1. There are 16 residues in the CDR3. Trimming cost V 0 bases and J 5 bases; bases outside gene matches: 9. Germline V gene data show CDR1 as SGHKS and CDR2 as YYEKEE (reference sequence). In DNA, the CDR3 is TGTGCCAGCAGCTTGGCCGTGGCAGGGGGCGGTACTGAAGCTTTCTTT. It codes for CASSLAVAGGGTEAFF.

CDR3: CASSIARGVGELFF. As DNA, the CDR3 is TGTGCCAGTAGTATAGCCCGGGGAGTCGGGGAGCTGTTTTTT. The rearrangement uses TRBV19 and TRBJ2-2; maybe TRBD2 (5 bases). This CDR3 has 14 residues. Deletions cut 1 base from V and 7 bases from J, with 10 bases between. Germline values: CDR1 LNHDA, CDR2 SQIVND (reference sequence).

There are a few counts of this clone. The V and J genes are TRBV2 and TRBJ1-1, with TRBD1 matching 9 bases. Unmatched junction bases numbered 5, after V lost 6 bases and J lost 0 bases. CDR3 length equals 15 residues. From germline, CDR1 is SNHLY and CDR2 FYNNEI. The CDR3 DNA sequence: TGTGCCAGCAGGACCCGACAGGGGGTGAACACTGAAGCTTTCTTT. Its protein is CASRTRQGVNTEAFF.

The rearrangement joins TRBV9 to TRBJ2-7, with a tentative D call TRBD2 (5 bases). CDR3 length: 14 amino acids. Trimming removed 2 bases from V and 6 bases from J, with 15 bases in between. CDR1 is SGDLS and CDR2 is YYNGEE in the germline V gene. CDR3 sequence reads: CASSVDSWESEQYF. The DNA for the CDR3 is TGTGCCAGCAGCGTCGACTCCTGGGAGAGCGAGCAGTACTTC.

This chain uses TRBV11-2 with TRBJ1-2; D ambiguous. This CDR3 comprises 12 residues. Germline V gene lookup returns CDR1 SGHAT and CDR2 FQNNGV. Trimming removed 2 bases at V and 8 bases at J, with 9 bases between. The CDR3 is CASSLTGRGYTF. CDR3 in DNA: TGTGCCAGCAGCTTAACCGGGAGAGGCTACACCTTC.

The genes are TRBV2 and TRBJ1-5; 9 positions agree with TRBD1. CDR1 and CDR2 from the germline V gene are SNHLY and FYNNEI. Unmatched junction bases numbered 1, after V lost 6 bases and J lost 1 base. This CDR3 spans 14 amino acids. The CDR3 spells CASRGTGSNQPQHF. The CDR3 bases are TGTGCCAGCAGGGGGACAGGGAGCAATCAGCCCCAGCATTTT.

The rearrangement links TRBV28 to TRBJ1-5; D may be TRBD1 (6 bases). The CDR3 loop spans 14 amino acids. Germline CDR1 MDHEN, CDR2 SYDVKM. V lost 5 bases and J lost 6, with 14 bases in between. The CDR3 loop reads CASSLPGVSQPQHF. In DNA form, the CDR3 reads TGTGCCAGCAGTCTCCCAGGGGTGAGTCAGCCCCAGCATTTT.

The V call is TRBV10-3, the J call TRBJ2-5, with D perhaps TRBD1 (6 bases). Germline V CDR1 and CDR2: ENHRY, SYGVKD. The CDR3 contains 15 residues. V gave up 4 bases and J gave up 4 bases, with 16 bases separating them. The CDR3 nucleotides are TGTGCCATCAGTGGAACAGGGATGAAGGCAGAGACCCAGTACTTC. Protein: CAISGTGMKAETQYF.